This TCR beta chain was captured by sequencing in a study of beta chain features in type 1 diabetes. Across the study: The patient and healthy donor groups were comparable for age, gender and cell yields. The study, taken as a whole, reports: TCRB CDR3 length was moderately but significantly reduced in all four CD4+ subsets of Type 1 diabetes patients. The question of HLA type influencing TCRB rearrangement was one that remained unresolved here.

The isolated RNA, all of it, was reverse transcribed, so expressed TCRB transcripts were what got sequenced. Read counts averaged around 3.5 million for samples of naive, central memory and regulatory T cells. The table came from immunoSEQ multiplex PCR; TCRdb's copy has only in-frame clones and leaves some out. In the table there are roughly 260,000 clones, roughly 11% of which are singletons. The V gene lost 0 bases and the J gene lost 5 bases, with 14 bases spanning the gap. Germline CDR1 reads MGHDK; CDR2 reads SYGVNS. The CDR3 covers 15 residues. Post-sort purity exceeded 95% for all sorted populations. This clone was recorded a few times. Its target is not known.

This receptor was taken from a man aged 25 to 45 with type 1 diabetes. Sequencing was performed on naive CD4+ T cells from blood. The chain carries TRBV25-1 and TRBJ2-7, with D possibly matching TRBD1 (6 bases). The CDR3 here is CASSEYDRKRNEQYF. The CDR3 coding sequence is TGTGCCAGCAGTGAATATGACAGGAAACGTAACGAGCAGTACTTC.